Presented here are 19 T cell receptor beta chains from one specimen sequenced in a study of T cell changes during pregnancy in multiple sclerosis. TCRdb keeps only in-frame clones here, not all; method: immunoSEQ multiplex PCR. Seen here are some 37,000 clones, more than 75% observed once, and the top ten hold around 0.62%. The source material was CD4+ T cells from peripheral blood mononuclear cells, sampled in the first trimester of pregnancy. The receptors shown here come from a female donor with multiple sclerosis, enrolled in a pregnancy study.

This chain joins TRBV7-3 and TRBJ1-1; 7 bases are shared with TRBD1. J gave up 3 bases and V 4 bases, and 5 bases lay outside the gene matches. The CDR3 is 14 amino acids. CDR1 SGHTA and CDR2 FQGTGA come from the germline V gene. The CDR3 region is CASSSQGQDTEAFF. In DNA, the CDR3 is TGTGCCAGCAGCTCACAGGGGCAAGACACTGAAGCTTTCTTT.

This clone is classed as medium-sized. The rearrangement uses TRBV5-1 and TRBJ2-3, with 9 bases that match TRBD1. V lost 0 bases to trimming and J lost 2 bases; unmatched junction nucleotides: 4. CDR3 size: 16 residues. In germline, CDR1 is SGHRS, CDR2 YFSETQ. The CDR3 loop reads CASSLGGQGATDTQYF. The CDR3 DNA sequence: TGCGCCAGCAGCTTGGGGGGACAGGGAGCCACAGATACGCAGTATTTT.

This clone appeared a single time. The chain is built from TRBV12-2 and TRBJ2-7; the table assigns TRBD2, which was not confirmed against the DNA. TRBV12-2 is a known pseudogene. The CDR3 extends over 18 amino acids. CDR3 coding DNA: TGTGCAAGTCGCTCTAGAGTCCTAGCGGAAGACCCTCCCGACGAGCAGTACTTC. Translating gives CASRSRVLAEDPPDEQYF.

The V gene is TRBV5-1, the J gene TRBJ2-3; maybe TRBD1 (5 bases). CDR1 is SGHRS, CDR2 YFSETQ, per germline. V lost 4 bases and J 1 base, leaving 10 bases between the germline ends. CDR3 length: 14 residues. CDR3: CASSVREGTDTQYF. CDR3 DNA sequence: TGCGCCAGCAGCGTCAGGGAAGGCACAGATACGCAGTATTTT.

The chain uses TRBV7-2 and TRBJ1-1; D is perhaps TRBD1 (5 bases). V gave up 5 bases and J gave up 11 bases, with 24 bases separating them. The germline gives CDR1 SGHTA, CDR2 FQGNSA. CDR3 length: 15 amino acids. CDR3 DNA sequence: TGTGCCAGCAGCCTAAGAAGAGGTGCCCCGGGGGGGGCTTTCTTT. It codes for CASSLRRGAPGGAFF.

V is TRBV5-1 and J is TRBJ1-1; 7 bases line up with TRBD1. Germline assignment: CDR1 SGHRS and CDR2 YFSETQ. The length of the CDR3 is 14 residues. J was trimmed by 3 bases and V by 7 bases; bases with no gene match: 9. The DNA for the CDR3 is TGCGCCAGCCGACAGGGCGGTAGTCACACTGAAGCTTTCTTT. As protein: CASRQGGSHTEAFF.

The chain carries TRBV11-2 and TRBJ2-1; 12 bases agree with TRBD2. CDR1 and CDR2 from the germline V gene are SGHAT and FQNNGV. The CDR3 runs to 16 residues. After removal of 1 base from V and 8 bases from J, the junction contained 6 bases not matched to a gene. The CDR3 region has the DNA TGTGCCAGCAGCTTAGGGTCTAGCGGGGGGGCTGATGAGCAGTTCTTC. It specifies CASSLGSSGGADEQFF.

The rearrangement joins TRBV5-1 to TRBJ1-2; 8 nucleotides match TRBD1. Per germline, CDR1 SGHRS and CDR2 YFSETQ. V shed 4 bases, J shed 6 bases, and the junction held 8 bases outside the gene matches. CDR3 length: 14 amino acids. The CDR3, as DNA: TGCGCCAGCAGCCCGGGGCTGACAGGGGATGGCTACACCTTC. Translating gives CASSPGLTGDGYTF.

This chain connects TRBV29-1 to TRBJ2-2; D is uncertain. Germline values: CDR1 SQVTM, CDR2 ANQGSEA. The CDR3 contains 12 residues. The V gene lost 1 base and the J gene lost 6 bases, with 6 bases spanning the gap. The CDR3 spells CSVEGRAGELFF. Written as DNA, the CDR3 is TGCAGCGTTGAAGGACGGGCCGGGGAGCTGTTTTTT.

The chain carries TRBV6-1 and TRBJ2-1, with D perhaps TRBD1 (5 bases). Germline loops: CDR1 MNHNS, CDR2 SASEGT. V lost 4 bases to trimming and J lost 3 bases, with 13 bases between them. This CDR3 contains 15 residues. CDR3 sequence: CASSGGRGNYNEQFF. Written as DNA, the CDR3 is TGTGCCAGCAGTGGGGGTAGGGGTAACTACAATGAGCAGTTCTTC.

The CDR3 DNA is TGTGCCAGCAGCTTGGACAGTTTACCCAAGGAAGCTTTCTTT. Translation: CASSLDSLPKEAFF. The V gene is TRBV7-9, the J gene TRBJ1-1; tentative D call: TRBD1 (6 bases). The CDR3 consists of 14 residues. The germline CDR1 and CDR2 sequences are SEHNR and FQNEAQ (reference sequence). V was pared by 3 bases and J by 8 bases, with 16 bases between.

This clone was observed once. V usage is TRBV7-2 and J usage is TRBJ2-6; D uncertain. Deletions cut 5 bases from V and 0 bases from J, with 8 bases between. The CDR3 has 15 amino acids. Germline-derived CDR1 and CDR2 are SGHTA and FQGNSA. The CDR3, as DNA: TGTGCCAGCAGCCCCCAGGTCTCTGGGGCCAACGTCCTGACTTTC. Translation: CASSPQVSGANVLTF.

The table lists this clone with a few counts. This chain links TRBV5-1 with TRBJ2-5; 9 nucleotides agree with TRBD2. The V segment lost 4 bases and the J segment 5 bases; nucleotides outside the gene matches: 6. The germline gives CDR1 SGHRS, CDR2 YFSETQ. The CDR3 sequence is 14 residues long. The CDR3: CASSKRAGGETQYF. In DNA form, the CDR3 reads TGCGCCAGCAGCAAAAGGGCGGGGGGGGAGACCCAGTACTTC.

The rearrangement uses TRBV5-4 and TRBJ1-4, with D tentatively TRBD1 (6 bases). This CDR3 has 18 residues. Germline CDR1 and CDR2: SGHNT and YYREEE (reference sequence). The V gene lost 3 bases and the J gene lost 4 bases, with 22 bases spanning the gap. The CDR3 here is CASSSGQPHRLNNEKLFF. The CDR3 DNA reads as TGTGCCAGCAGCTCTGGACAGCCTCACCGATTGAATAATGAAAAACTGTTTTTT.

The J gene is TRBJ2-1, the V gene TRBV19, with 7 bases identical to TRBD1. The CDR3 spans 14 residues. CDR1 is LNHDA and CDR2 is SQIVND in the germline V gene (reference sequence). V trimming: 2 bases; J trimming: 4 bases; junction bases outside the gene matches: 2. The CDR3 region has the DNA TGTGCCAGTAGTATAAACAGGGGTTACAATGAGCAGTTCTTC. Protein product: CASSINRGYNEQFF.

The chain carries TRBV18 and TRBJ2-7, with a tentative D call TRBD2 (7 bases). The V end lost 3 bases, the J end lost 7 bases, and 25 bases lay between the germline ends. This CDR3 region has 17 residues. Germline CDR1 is KGHSH and CDR2 is LQKENI. CDR3 sequence reads: CASSPTPRGGSGVEQYF. For the CDR3, the DNA is TGTGCCAGCTCACCTACCCCGAGGGGGGGAAGTGGTGTAGAGCAGTACTTC.

The chain uses TRBV10-1 and TRBJ2-7; 7 nucleotides agree with TRBD1. V gave up 7 bases and J gave up 6 bases; unmatched junction bases: 6. This CDR3 contains 12 residues. Germline lookup yields CDR1 WNHNN and CDR2 SYGVQD (reference sequence). CDR3 protein: CASNEHRGEQYF. The CDR3 DNA sequence: TGCGCCAGCAACGAACACAGGGGCGAGCAGTACTTC.

V usage is TRBV2 and J usage is TRBJ1-5, with D possibly being TRBD1 (5 bases). V dropped 4 bases and J dropped 7 bases, with 11 bases sitting between them. This CDR3 is 13 amino acids long. From germline, CDR1 is SNHLY and CDR2 FYNNEI. In DNA form, the CDR3 reads TGTGCCAGCAGTGGTGGGCAGGGACAGCCCCAGCATTTT. This sequence encodes CASSGGQGQPQHF.

The chain is built from TRBV6-6 and TRBJ2-2, with D possibly being TRBD2 (5 bases). The CDR3 has 15 residues. Germline V gives CDR1 MNHNY, CDR2 SVGAGI (reference sequence). V lost 2 bases to trimming and J lost 5 bases, with 12 bases between them. In DNA form, the CDR3 reads TGTGCCAGCAGTTACGCCCCGACGGGGACCGGGGAGCTGTTTTTT. As protein: CASSYAPTGTGELFF.